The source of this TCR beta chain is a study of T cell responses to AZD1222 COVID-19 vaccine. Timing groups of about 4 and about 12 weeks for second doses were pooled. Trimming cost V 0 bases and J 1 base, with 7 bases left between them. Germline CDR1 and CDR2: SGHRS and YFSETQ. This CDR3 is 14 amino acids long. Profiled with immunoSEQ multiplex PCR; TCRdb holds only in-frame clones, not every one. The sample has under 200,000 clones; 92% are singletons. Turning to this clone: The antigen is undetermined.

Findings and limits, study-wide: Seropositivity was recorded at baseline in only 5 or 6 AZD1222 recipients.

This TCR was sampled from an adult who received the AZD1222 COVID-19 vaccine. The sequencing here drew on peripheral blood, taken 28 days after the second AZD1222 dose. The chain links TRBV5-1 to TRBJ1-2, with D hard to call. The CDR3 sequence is CASSLADFNYGYTF. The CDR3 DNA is TGCGCCAGCAGCTTGGCCGACTTTAACTATGGCTACACCTTC.